Shown below are 2 T cell receptor beta chains from a single sample sequenced in a study of blood T cell repertoires in COVID-19. Clones were sequenced by immunoSEQ multiplex PCR, and TCRdb holds only the in-frame ones, with some missing. The data show hundreds of thousands of clones, roughly 90% seen once. Sequenced sample: peripheral blood. These TCRs come from a woman aged 25 to 39 with COVID-19, enrolled during active disease.

Only one count was recorded for this clone. J is TRBJ1-4 and V is TRBV5-6; 11 nucleotides line up with TRBD1. Germline loops: CDR1 SGHDT, CDR2 YYEEEE. Trimming cost V 4 bases and J 5 bases; bases outside gene matches: 7. This CDR3 region has 16 residues. CDR3 in DNA: TGTGCCAGCAGCCCCTCGGGACAGGGGGGCAATGAAAAACTGTTTTTT. It specifies CASSPSGQGGNEKLFF.

The CDR3 nucleotides are TGTGCCAGCAGTTTCCCCAAGCATTTT. Amino acid sequence: CASSFPKHF. This rearrangement joins TRBV28 to TRBJ1-5; no definite D call. Trimming took 3 bases from V and 14 from J, leaving 5 bases between them. CDR3 size: 9 residues. Germline assignment: CDR1 MDHEN and CDR2 SYDVKM.